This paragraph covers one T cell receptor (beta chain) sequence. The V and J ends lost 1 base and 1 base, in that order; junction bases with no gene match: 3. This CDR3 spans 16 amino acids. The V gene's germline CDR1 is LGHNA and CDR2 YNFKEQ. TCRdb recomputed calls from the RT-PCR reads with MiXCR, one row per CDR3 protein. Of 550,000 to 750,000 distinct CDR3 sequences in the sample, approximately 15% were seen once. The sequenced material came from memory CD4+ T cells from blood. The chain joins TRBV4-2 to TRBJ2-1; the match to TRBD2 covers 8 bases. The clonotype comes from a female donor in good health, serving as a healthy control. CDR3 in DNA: TGTGCCAGCAGCCAAGTCGGGACTAGTTCCTACAATGAGCAGTTCTTC. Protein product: CASSQVGTSSYNEQFF.